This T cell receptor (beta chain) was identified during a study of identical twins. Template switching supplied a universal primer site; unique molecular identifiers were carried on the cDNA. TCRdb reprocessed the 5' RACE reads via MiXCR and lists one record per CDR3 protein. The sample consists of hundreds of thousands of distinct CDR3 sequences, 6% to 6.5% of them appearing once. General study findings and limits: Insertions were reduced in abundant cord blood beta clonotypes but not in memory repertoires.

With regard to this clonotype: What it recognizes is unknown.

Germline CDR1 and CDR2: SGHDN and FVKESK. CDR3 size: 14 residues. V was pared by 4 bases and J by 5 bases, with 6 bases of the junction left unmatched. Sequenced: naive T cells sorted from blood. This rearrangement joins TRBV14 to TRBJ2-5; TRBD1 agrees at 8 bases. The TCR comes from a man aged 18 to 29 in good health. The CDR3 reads CASSPQGVWETQYF. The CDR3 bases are TGTGCCAGCAGCCCACAGGGGGTCTGGGAGACCCAGTACTTC.